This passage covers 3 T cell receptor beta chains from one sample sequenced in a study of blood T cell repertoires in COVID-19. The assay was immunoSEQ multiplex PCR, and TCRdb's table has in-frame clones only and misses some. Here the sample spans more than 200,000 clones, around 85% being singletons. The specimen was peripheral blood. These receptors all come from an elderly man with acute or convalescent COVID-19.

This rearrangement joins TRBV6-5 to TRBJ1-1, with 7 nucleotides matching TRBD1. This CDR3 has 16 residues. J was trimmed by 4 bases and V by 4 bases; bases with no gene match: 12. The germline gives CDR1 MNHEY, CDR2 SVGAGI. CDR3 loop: CASSSSRGRGPTEAFF. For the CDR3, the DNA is TGTGCCAGCAGTTCCAGCCGGGGAAGGGGGCCCACTGAAGCTTTCTTT.

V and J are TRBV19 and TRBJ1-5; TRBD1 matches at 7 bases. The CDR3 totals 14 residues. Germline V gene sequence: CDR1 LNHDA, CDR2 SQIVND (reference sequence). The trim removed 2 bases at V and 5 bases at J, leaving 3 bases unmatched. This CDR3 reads CASSIPGTDQPQHF. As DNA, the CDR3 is TGTGCCAGTAGTATACCCGGGACAGATCAGCCCCAGCATTTT. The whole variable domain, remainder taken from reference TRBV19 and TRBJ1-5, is DGGITQSPKYLFRKEGQNVTLSCEQNLNHDAMYWYRQDPGQGLRLIYYSQIVNDFQKGDIAEGYSVSREKKESFPLTVTSAQKNPTAFYLCASSIPGTDQPQHFGDGTRLSIL.

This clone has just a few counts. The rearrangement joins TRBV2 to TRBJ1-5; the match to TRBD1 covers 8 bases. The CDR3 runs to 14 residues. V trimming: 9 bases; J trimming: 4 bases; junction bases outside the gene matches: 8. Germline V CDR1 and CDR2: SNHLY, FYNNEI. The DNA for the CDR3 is TGTGCCAGTGTACATCGACAGGGGAATCAGCCCCAGCATTTT. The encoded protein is CASVHRQGNQPQHF.